This T cell receptor (beta chain) was captured in a study of blood T cell repertoires in COVID-19. Study-wide context: COVID-19 samples, acute and convalescent, were from the United States, Italy and Spain.

The repertoire was sequenced with immunoSEQ multiplex PCR; TCRdb's copy has only in-frame clones and lacks some. Altogether about 300,000 clones are present, 75% to 90% being singletons, with the ten largest covering around 1.9%. Germline V gene data show CDR1 as MNHEY and CDR2 as SVGAGI. This CDR3 is 15 amino acids long. V lost 7 bases and J lost 0; bases outside the gene matches: 6. The chain is built from TRBV6-5 and TRBJ2-1; 7 bases agree with TRBD2. The specimen was PBMCs or T cells enriched from blood (not recorded which). This receptor was identified in a woman aged 25 to 39 who had been exposed to COVID-19. The CDR3, as DNA: TGTGCCAGCACTGGGGACTACCCCTCCTACAATGAGCAGTTCTTC. Translating gives CASTGDYPSYNEQFF.